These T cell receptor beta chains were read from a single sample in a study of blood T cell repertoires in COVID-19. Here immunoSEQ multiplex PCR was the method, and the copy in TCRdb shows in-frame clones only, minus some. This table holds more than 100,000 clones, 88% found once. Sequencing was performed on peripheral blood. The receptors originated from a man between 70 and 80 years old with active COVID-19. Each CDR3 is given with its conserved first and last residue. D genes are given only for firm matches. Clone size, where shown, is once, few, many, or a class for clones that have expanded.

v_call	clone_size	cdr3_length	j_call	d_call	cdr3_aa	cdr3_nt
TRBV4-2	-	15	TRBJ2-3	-	CASSQERIATDTQYF	TGTGCCAGCAGCCAAGAGAGGATAGCCACAGATACGCAGTATTTT
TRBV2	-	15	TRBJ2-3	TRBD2	CASSTSGRRTDTQYF	TGTGCCAGCAGTACTAGCGGGAGACGCACAGATACGCAGTATTTT
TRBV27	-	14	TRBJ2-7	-	CASSTRLVEGEQYF	TGTGCCAGCAGTACCCGACTAGTAGAAGGGGAGCAGTACTTC
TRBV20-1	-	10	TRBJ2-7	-	CSAVLGEQYF	TGCAGTGCTGTACTAGGCGAGCAGTACTTC
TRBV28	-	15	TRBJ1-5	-	CASSLRQVSNQPQHF	TGTGCCAGCAGTTTAAGGCAGGTTAGCAATCAGCCCCAGCATTTT
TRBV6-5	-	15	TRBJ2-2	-	CASSLDPAGTGELFF	TGTGCCAGCAGTTTGGACCCCGCGGGCACCGGGGAGCTGTTTTTT
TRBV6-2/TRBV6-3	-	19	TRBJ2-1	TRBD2	CASSHPGTSGVSSYNEQFF	TGTGCCAGCAGCCACCCCGGGACTAGCGGGGTCAGCTCCTACAATGAGCAGTTCTTC
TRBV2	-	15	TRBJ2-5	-	CASSYTGTFQETQYF	TGTGCCAGCAGCTATACCGGGACTTTCCAAGAGACCCAGTACTTC
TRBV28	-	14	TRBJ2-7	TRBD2	CASRLPGGSYEQYF	TGTGCCAGCCGCCTTCCGGGGGGGAGCTACGAGCAGTACTTC
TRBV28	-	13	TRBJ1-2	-	CASSSPGSGGYTF	TGTGCCAGCAGTTCCCCGGGGTCTGGCGGCTACACCTTC
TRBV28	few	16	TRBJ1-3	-	CASTQGGVHTGNTIYF	TGTGCCAGCACCCAAGGGGGGGTACACACTGGAAACACCATATATTTT
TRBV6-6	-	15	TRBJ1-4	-	CASSFGTPRNEKLFF	TGTGCCAGCAGTTTTGGGACACCCCGGAATGAAAAACTGTTTTTT
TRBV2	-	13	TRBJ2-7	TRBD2	CATAGLAGPEQYF	TGTGCCACCGCGGGACTAGCGGGACCCGAGCAGTACTTC
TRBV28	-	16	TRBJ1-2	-	CASSSTGGGRDYGYTF	TGTGCCAGCAGCTCGACAGGTGGGGGCCGGGACTATGGCTACACCTTC
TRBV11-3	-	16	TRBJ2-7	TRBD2	CASSSSRGSSPYEQYF	TGTGCCAGCAGCTCCTCTCGCGGGAGTTCCCCCTACGAGCAGTACTTC
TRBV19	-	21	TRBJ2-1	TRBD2	CASSIGRWARGSGRTYNEQFF	TGTGCCAGTAGTATAGGTCGGTGGGCCAGAGGTAGCGGGAGGACCTACAATGAGCAGTTCTTC
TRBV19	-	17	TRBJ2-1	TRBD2	CATPRTSGRGTANEQFF	TGTGCCACGCCCCGGACTAGCGGGAGGGGGACTGCCAATGAGCAGTTCTTC
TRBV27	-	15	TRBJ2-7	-	CASKVGLGATYEQYF	TGTGCCAGCAAGGTCGGCCTTGGGGCGACCTACGAGCAGTACTTC
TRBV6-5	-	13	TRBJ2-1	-	CASSRGLYNEQFF	TGTGCCAGCAGTAGGGGCTTATACAATGAGCAGTTCTTC
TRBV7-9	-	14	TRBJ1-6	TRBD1	CARVRDRAQSPLHF	TGTGCCAGGGTTCGGGACAGGGCACAATCACCCCTCCACTTT
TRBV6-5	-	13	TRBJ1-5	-	CASGIQHGQPQHF	TGTGCCAGTGGAATTCAGCACGGGCAGCCCCAGCATTTT
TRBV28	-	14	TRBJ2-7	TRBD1	CASSSSGTGDEQYF	TGTGCCAGCAGTTCTTCCGGGACAGGGGACGAGCAGTACTTC
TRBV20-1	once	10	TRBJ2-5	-	CSATQETQYF	TGCAGTGCTACTCAGGAGACCCAGTACTTC
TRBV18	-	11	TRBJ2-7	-	CASSAVDEQYF	TGTGCCAGCTCCGCAGTTGACGAGCAGTACTTC
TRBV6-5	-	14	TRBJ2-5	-	CASSYRTAQETQYF	TGTGCCAGCAGTTACCGGACAGCACAAGAGACCCAGTACTTC
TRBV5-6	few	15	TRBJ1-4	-	CASSSRHLTNEKLFF	TGTGCCAGCAGCTCCCGACATTTAACTAATGAAAAACTGTTTTTT
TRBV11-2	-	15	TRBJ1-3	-	CASSGAGARGNTIYF	TGTGCCAGCAGCGGGGCGGGGGCTCGAGGAAACACCATATATTTT
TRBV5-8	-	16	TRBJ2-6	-	CASSSGQHSGANVLTF	TGTGCCAGCAGCTCCGGACAGCACTCTGGGGCCAACGTCCTGACTTTC
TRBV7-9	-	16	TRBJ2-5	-	CASSLIGLSYQETQYF	TGTGCCAGCAGCTTAATCGGACTCTCGTACCAAGAGACCCAGTACTTC
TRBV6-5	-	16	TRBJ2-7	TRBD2	CASSSHSGTSGYEQYF	TGTGCCAGCAGTTCCCACTCCGGCACTAGCGGGTACGAGCAGTACTTC
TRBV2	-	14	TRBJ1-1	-	CASSEDRVGTEAFF	TGTGCCAGCAGTGAAGACAGGGTGGGCACTGAAGCTTTCTTT
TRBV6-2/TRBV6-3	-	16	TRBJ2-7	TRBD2	CASSLERTSGIYEQYF	TGTGCCAGCAGTCTTGAAAGAACTAGCGGGATTTACGAGCAGTACTTC
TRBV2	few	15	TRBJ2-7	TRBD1	CASTLRTGFRYEQYF	TGTGCCAGCACACTCAGGACAGGGTTTAGGTACGAGCAGTACTTC
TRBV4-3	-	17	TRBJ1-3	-	CASSQDVENWSGNTIYF	TGCGCCAGCAGCCAAGATGTAGAGAATTGGTCTGGAAACACCATATATTTT
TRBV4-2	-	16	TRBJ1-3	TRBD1	CASSQDSTGVGNTIYF	TGTGCCAGCAGCCAAGATTCGACAGGGGTTGGAAACACCATATATTTT
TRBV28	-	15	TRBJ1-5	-	CASSDTGTHNQPQHF	TGTGCCAGCAGTGATACCGGGACACACAATCAGCCCCAGCATTTT
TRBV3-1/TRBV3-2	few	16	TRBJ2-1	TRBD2	CASSQASSGRANEQFF	TGTGCCAGCAGCCAAGCCTCTAGCGGGAGGGCCAATGAGCAGTTCTTC
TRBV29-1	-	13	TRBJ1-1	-	CSVRTDMNTEAFF	TGCAGCGTTCGAACAGATATGAACACTGAAGCTTTCTTT
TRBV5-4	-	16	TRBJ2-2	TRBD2	CASSPGPSGLVGELFF	TGTGCCAGCAGCCCCGGGCCTAGCGGTTTGGTCGGGGAGCTGTTTTTT
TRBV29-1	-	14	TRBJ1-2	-	CSVTGSSANYGYTF	TGCAGCGTCACAGGTTCCTCAGCTAACTATGGCTACACCTTC
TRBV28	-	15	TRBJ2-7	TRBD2	CASNPGLAGVREQYF	TGTGCCAGCAATCCGGGACTAGCGGGAGTGCGGGAGCAGTACTTC
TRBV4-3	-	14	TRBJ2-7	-	CASSQAAGVYEQYF	TGCGCCAGCAGCCAAGCAGCAGGGGTGTACGAGCAGTACTTC
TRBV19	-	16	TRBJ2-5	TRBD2	CASTSSGRAGQETQYF	TGTGCCAGTACCTCTAGCGGGAGGGCTGGGCAAGAGACCCAGTACTTC
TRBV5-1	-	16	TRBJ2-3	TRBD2	CASSNNLAGVVDTQYF	TGCGCCAGCAGCAACAACCTAGCGGGAGTTGTAGATACGCAGTATTTT
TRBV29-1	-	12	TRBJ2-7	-	CSVRDTTYEQYF	TGCAGCGTTCGGGACACCACTTACGAGCAGTACTTC
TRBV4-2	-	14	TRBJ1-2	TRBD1	CASSQGDSLYGYTF	TGTGCCAGCAGCCAGGGGGACAGCCTCTATGGCTACACCTTC
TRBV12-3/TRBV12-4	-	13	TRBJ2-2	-	CASSLGHSGELFF	TGTGCCAGCAGTCTCGGACATTCCGGGGAGCTGTTTTTT
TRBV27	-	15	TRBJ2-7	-	CASSPRLVGPLEQYF	TGTGCCAGCAGTCCCCGACTAGTCGGCCCCTTAGAGCAGTACTTC